Sequencing of this T cell receptor (beta chain) was carried out in a study of T cells in Graves' hyperthyroidism and ophthalmopathy. Regarding the study as a whole: Separating ophthalmopathy from stable hyperthyroidism was achieved by a 13 V-J model.

Amplified TCR beta CDR3 regions came from RNA transcripts. HTBI primers drove first-round RT-PCR of the TCR CDR3. TCRdb re-called the multiplex PCR reads through MiXCR, storing one row per CDR3 protein. The sample records under 550,000 distinct CDR3 sequences, around 20% being singletons. Germline CDR1 is MNHNS and CDR2 is SASEGT. The CDR3 covers 16 residues. V shed 2 bases, J shed 4 bases, and the junction held 6 bases outside the gene matches. Uncontrolled infection, other autoimmune disease, pregnancy or lactation excluded patients. Each 10 ml fresh peripheral blood draw supplied the PBMCs. This clonotype occurred many times. Its cognate antigen is unknown.

Sequencing was done on a sample of blood. The V and J genes are TRBV6-1 and TRBJ2-5; 11 bases map to TRBD2. This clonotype was obtained from a middle-aged man with Graves' ophthalmopathy. The CDR3 nucleotides are TGTGCCAGCAGTGAATACGGACTAGCGGGTGGAGAGACCCAGTACTTC. It specifies CASSEYGLAGGETQYF.